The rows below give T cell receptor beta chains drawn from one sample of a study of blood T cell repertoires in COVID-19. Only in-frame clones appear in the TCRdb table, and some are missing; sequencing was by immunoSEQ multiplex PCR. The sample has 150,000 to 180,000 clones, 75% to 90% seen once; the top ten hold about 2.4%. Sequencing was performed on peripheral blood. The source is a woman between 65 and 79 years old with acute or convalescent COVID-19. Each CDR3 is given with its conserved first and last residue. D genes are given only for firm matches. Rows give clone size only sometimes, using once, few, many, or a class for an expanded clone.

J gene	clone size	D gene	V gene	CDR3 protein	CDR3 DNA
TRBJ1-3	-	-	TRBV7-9	CASSFGGASGNTIYF	TGTGCCAGCAGCTTTGGGGGGGCTAGTGGAAACACCATATATTTT
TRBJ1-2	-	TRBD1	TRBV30	CAWSVQGAYGYTF	TGTGCCTGGAGTGTACAGGGGGCCTATGGCTACACCTTC
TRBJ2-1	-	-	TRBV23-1	CASSPRPGTSTYNEQFF	TGCGCCAGCAGTCCTCGACCCGGGACAAGTACCTACAATGAGCAGTTCTTC
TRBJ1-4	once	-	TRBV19	CASSIEPRHEKLFF	TGTGCCAGTAGTATTGAGCCCAGGCATGAAAAACTGTTTTTT
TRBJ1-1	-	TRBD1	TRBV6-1	CASSELGTGVEAFF	TGTGCCAGCAGTGAGTTAGGGACAGGGGTTGAAGCTTTCTTT
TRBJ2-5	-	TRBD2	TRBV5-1	CASSVISGTSGSETQYF	TGCGCCAGCAGCGTTATATCCGGGACTAGCGGGTCAGAGACCCAGTACTTC
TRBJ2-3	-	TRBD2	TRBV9	CASSALPAGHTDTQYF	TGTGCCAGCAGCGCCCTTCCAGCGGGGCACACAGATACGCAGTATTTT
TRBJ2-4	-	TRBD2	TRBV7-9	CASSARTGGGRNIQYF	TGTGCCAGCAGCGCCCGAACGGGAGGGGGGAGAAACATTCAGTACTTC
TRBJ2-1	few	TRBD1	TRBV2	CASRKGTGGLIYNEQFF	TGTGCCAGCAGGAAGGGGACAGGGGGTCTAATTTACAATGAGCAGTTCTTC
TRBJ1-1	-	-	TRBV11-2	CASSSTTLNTEAFF	TGTGCCAGCAGCTCCACTACCTTGAACACTGAAGCTTTCTTT
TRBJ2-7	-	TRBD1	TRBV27	CASSLSGDSNEQYF	TGTGCCAGCAGTTTATCGGGGGACAGTAACGAGCAGTACTTC
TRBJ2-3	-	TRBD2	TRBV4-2	CASSQGSSGEDTQYF	TGTGCCAGCAGCCAAGGGTCTAGCGGGGAGGATACGCAGTATTTT
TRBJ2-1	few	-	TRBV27	CASTTASGRNSYNEQFF	TGTGCCAGCACCACGGCGAGCGGCCGAAACTCCTACAATGAGCAGTTCTTC
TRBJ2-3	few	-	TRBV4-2	CASSRGGGATTDTQYF	TGTGCCAGCAGCCGAGGGGGGGGAGCCACCACAGATACGCAGTATTTT
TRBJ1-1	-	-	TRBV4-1	CASSHTLRDTEAFF	TGCGCCAGCAGCCACACACTACGGGACACTGAAGCTTTCTTT
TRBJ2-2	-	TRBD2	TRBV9	CASSPGGTNTGELFF	TGTGCCAGCAGCCCCGGGGGGACCAACACCGGGGAGCTGTTTTTT
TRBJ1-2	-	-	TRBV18	CASSPDNYYGYTF	TGTGCCAGCTCACCGGACAACTACTATGGCTACACCTTC
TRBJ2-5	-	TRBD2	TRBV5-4	CASSLQTSGAATQYF	TGTGCCAGCAGCTTACAGACTAGCGGGGCGGCGACCCAGTACTTC
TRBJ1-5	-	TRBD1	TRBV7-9	CASSLTGTQPQHF	TGTGCCAGCAGCTTGACAGGGACTCAGCCCCAGCATTTT
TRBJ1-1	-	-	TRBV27	CASSGGGVRTEAFF	TGTGCCAGCAGTGGGGGAGGAGTCCGCACTGAAGCTTTCTTT
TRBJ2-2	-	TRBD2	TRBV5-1	CASSPSFSGKGDTGELFF	TGCGCCAGCAGCCCGTCCTTTAGCGGGAAAGGGGACACCGGGGAGCTGTTTTTT
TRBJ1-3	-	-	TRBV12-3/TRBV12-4	CASSSGRNTIYF	TGTGCCAGCAGTTCCGGTCGGAACACCATATATTTT
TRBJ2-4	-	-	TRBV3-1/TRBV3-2	CASSQDTGIQYF	TGTGCCAGCAGCCAAGATACAGGCATTCAGTACTTC
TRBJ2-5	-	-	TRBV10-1	CASSVSGRETQYF	TGCGCCAGCAGTGTGTCGGGCCGGGAGACCCAGTACTTC
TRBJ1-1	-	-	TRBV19	CASSTYFRDSNTEAFF	TGTGCCAGTAGTACGTATTTTCGTGACTCAAACACTGAAGCTTTCTTT
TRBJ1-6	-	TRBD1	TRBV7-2	CASSLGSGTDNSPLHF	TGTGCCAGCAGCCTCGGGTCCGGGACAGATAATTCACCCCTCCACTTT
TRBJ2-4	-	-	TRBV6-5	CASSYSPGGANIQYF	TGTGCCAGCAGTTACTCGCCGGGGGGCGCGAACATTCAGTACTTC
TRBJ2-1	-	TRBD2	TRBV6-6	CASSYSAGVYNEQFF	TGTGCCAGCAGTTACTCAGCGGGGGTTTACAATGAGCAGTTCTTC
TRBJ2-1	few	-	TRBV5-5	CASSLQENEQFF	TGTGCCAGCAGTTTACAGGAGAATGAGCAGTTCTTC
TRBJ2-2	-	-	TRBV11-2	CASSPRANTGELFF	TGTGCCAGCAGTCCGAGGGCGAACACCGGGGAGCTGTTTTTT
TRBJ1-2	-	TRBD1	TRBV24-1	CATSGDRGNGYGYTF	TGTGCCACCAGCGGGGACAGGGGGAACGGTTATGGCTACACCTTC
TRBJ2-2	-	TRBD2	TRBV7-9	CASSLPPAGDYTGELFF	TGTGCCAGCAGCTTACCCCCAGCGGGGGATTACACCGGGGAGCTGTTTTTT
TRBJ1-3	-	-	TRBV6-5	CASSYSGGASGNTIYF	TGTGCCAGCAGTTACTCGGGGGGGGCGTCCGGAAACACCATATATTTT
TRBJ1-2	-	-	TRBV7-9	CASSLTGDGTNYGYTF	TGTGCCAGCAGCCTGACCGGAGACGGAACTAACTATGGCTACACCTTC
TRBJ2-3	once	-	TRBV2	CASSERYTDTQYF	TGTGCCAGCAGTGAGCGGTATACAGATACGCAGTATTTT
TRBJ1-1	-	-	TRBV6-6	CASKQGNTEAFF	TGTGCCAGCAAACAGGGGAACACTGAAGCTTTCTTT
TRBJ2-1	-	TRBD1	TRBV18	CASSAQRQGTTGLNEQFF	TGTGCCAGCTCAGCACAAAGACAGGGAACCACCGGCCTCAATGAGCAGTTCTTC
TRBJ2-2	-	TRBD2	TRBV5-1	CASSTLAGRNTGELFF	TGCGCCAGCAGCACCCTAGCGGGGCGGAACACCGGGGAGCTGTTTTTT
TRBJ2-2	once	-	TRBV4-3	CASSQGPYRLTNTGELFF	TGCGCCAGCAGCCAGGGCCCTTATCGCCTTACGAACACCGGGGAGCTGTTTTTT
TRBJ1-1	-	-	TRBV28	CASSLGYSGSEAFF	TGTGCCAGCAGTTTAGGATACTCGGGGTCTGAAGCTTTCTTT
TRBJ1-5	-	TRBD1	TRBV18	CASSGSQGGDQPQHF	TGTGCCAGCTCAGGGTCGCAGGGGGGTGATCAGCCCCAGCATTTT
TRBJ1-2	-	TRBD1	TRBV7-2	CASSLGGTANYGYTF	TGTGCCAGCAGCTTAGGGGGGACAGCTAACTATGGCTACACCTTC
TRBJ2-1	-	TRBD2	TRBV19	CASGGGGEQFF	TGTGCCAGCGGCGGGGGGGGCGAGCAGTTCTTC
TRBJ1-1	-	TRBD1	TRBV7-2	CASSFTADRATEAFF	TGTGCCAGCAGCTTTACTGCCGACAGGGCGACTGAAGCTTTCTTT
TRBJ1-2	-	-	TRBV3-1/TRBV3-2	CASSQGTVYGYTF	TGTGCCAGCAGCCAAGGGACAGTCTATGGCTACACCTTC
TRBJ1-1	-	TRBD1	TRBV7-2	CASSFTGVVTEAFF	TGTGCCAGCAGCTTTACAGGGGTTGTAACTGAAGCTTTCTTT
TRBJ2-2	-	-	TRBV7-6	CASSLGLARWGELFF	TGTGCCAGCAGCTTAGGGTTAGCCCGTTGGGGGGAGCTGTTTTTT
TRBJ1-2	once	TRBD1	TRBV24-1	CATSDGQGNYGYTF	TGTGCCACCAGTGATGGACAGGGAAACTATGGCTACACCTTC
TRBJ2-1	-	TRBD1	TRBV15	CATRGQGRYNEQFF	TGTGCCACCAGAGGACAGGGGAGGTACAATGAGCAGTTCTTC
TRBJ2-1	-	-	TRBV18	CASSPQALSYNEQFF	TGTGCCAGCTCACCCCAGGCGCTCTCCTACAATGAGCAGTTCTTC
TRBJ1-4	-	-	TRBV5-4	CASSLVAGGRDEKLFF	TGTGCCAGCAGCTTGGTCGCGGGGGGACGGGATGAAAAACTGTTTTTT
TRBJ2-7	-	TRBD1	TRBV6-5	CASRRTGGRYEQYF	TGTGCCAGCAGACGGACAGGGGGTCGATACGAGCAGTACTTC
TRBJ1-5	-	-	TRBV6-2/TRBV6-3	CASSRQLYSNQPQHF	TGTGCCAGCAGTCGACAGCTCTATAGCAATCAGCCCCAGCATTTT
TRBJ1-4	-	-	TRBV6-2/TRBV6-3	CASSYIRGPNEKLFF	TGTGCCAGCAGTTACATCAGGGGACCCAATGAAAAACTGTTTTTT
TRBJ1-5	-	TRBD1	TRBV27	CASRKGGRDQPQHF	TGTGCCAGCAGGAAAGGGGGCAGGGATCAGCCCCAGCATTTT
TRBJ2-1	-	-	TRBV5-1	CASSQTEYNEQFF	TGCGCCAGCAGCCAGACAGAATACAATGAGCAGTTCTTC
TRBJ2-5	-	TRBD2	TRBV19	CASSIPSGGRFETQYF	TGTGCCAGTAGTATCCCGAGCGGGGGGCGGTTCGAGACCCAGTACTTC
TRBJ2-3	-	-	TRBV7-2	CASGRQQTQYF	TGTGCCAGCGGGCGACAACAGACGCAGTATTTT
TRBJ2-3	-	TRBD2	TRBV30	CACTLAGGRADTQYF	TGTGCCTGTACCCTCGCGGGGGGCAGGGCAGATACGCAGTATTTT
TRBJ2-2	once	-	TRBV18	CASSPRSLTGNTGELFF	TGTGCCAGCTCACCACGCAGTTTGACAGGAAACACCGGGGAGCTGTTTTTT